A single sample gave rise to the 9 T cell receptor beta chains below, sequenced in a study of T cells after posttransplantation cyclophosphamide. Data came from immunoSEQ multiplex PCR; TCRdb stores just in-frame clones and leaves some out. The data show 2,500 to 3,000 clones, 74% seen once. Sequencing used PBMCs. The receptors were sampled from a man younger than 40 with a blood cancer, CMV-positive, and with a related stem cell donor.

This chain joins TRBV6-1 and TRBJ2-3, with 7 nucleotides matching TRBD1. Unmatched junction bases numbered 3, after V lost 3 bases and J lost 0 bases. The CDR3 loop spans 15 amino acids. Germline V gene data show CDR1 as MNHNS and CDR2 as SASEGT. CDR3 amino acids: CASSEQTGSTDTQYF. The CDR3 region has the DNA TGTGCCAGCAGTGAGCAGACAGGGAGCACAGATACGCAGTATTTT.

The chain carries TRBV4-3 and TRBJ2-7; D perhaps matches TRBD2 (5 bases). Germline CDR1 is LGHNA and CDR2 is YSLEER. V lost 1 base and J lost 4, with 8 bases in between. The CDR3 runs 13 residues. CDR3 loop: CASSQGERYEQYF. DNA for the CDR3: TGCGCCAGCAGCCAAGGGGAGAGGTACGAGCAGTACTTC.

V usage is TRBV28 and J usage is TRBJ1-5; TRBD1 matches 8 bases. From germline, CDR1 is MDHEN and CDR2 SYDVKM. The ends lost 7 bases at V and 6 bases at J; junction bases unmatched: 5. The CDR3 contains 13 residues. The CDR3 nucleotides are TGTGCCAGCACAGCAGGGGGCGGTCAGCCCCAGCATTTT. This sequence encodes CASTAGGGQPQHF.

J is TRBJ2-1 and V is TRBV27; 14 bases map to TRBD2. The CDR3 covers 16 residues. Germline loops: CDR1 MNHEY, CDR2 SMNVEV (reference sequence). After removal of 2 bases from V and 7 bases from J, the junction contained 4 bases not matched to a gene. This CDR3 is CASSLRGTSGGNEQFF. The CDR3 DNA follows: TGTGCCAGCAGTTTACGGGGGACTAGCGGGGGAAATGAGCAGTTCTTC.

The chain combines TRBV7-9 with TRBJ2-7; D uncertain. Germline V gene sequence: CDR1 SEHNR, CDR2 FQNEAQ (reference sequence). CDR3 length equals 15 residues. V lost 1 base, J lost 0 bases, and 10 bases lay in between. CDR3 sequence: CASSLVKAGSYEQYF. The CDR3, as DNA: TGTGCCAGCAGCTTAGTGAAGGCAGGCTCCTACGAGCAGTACTTC.

This rearrangement joins TRBV19 to TRBJ2-3, with TRBD1 matching 12 bases. Germline lookup yields CDR1 LNHDA and CDR2 SQIVND (reference sequence). CDR3 length equals 15 residues. The V segment lost 4 bases and the J segment 6 bases; nucleotides outside the gene matches: 5. DNA of the CDR3: TGTGCCAGTAGTACGGGACAGGGGGCGCCGGATACGCAGTATTTT. Amino acids: CASSTGQGAPDTQYF.

The gene calls are TRBV9 and TRBJ2-3, with D maybe TRBD2 (5 bases). V shed 4 bases and J shed 5 bases, with 11 bases lying between them. Germline V lookup: CDR1 SGDLS, CDR2 YYNGEE. This CDR3 spans 13 amino acids. DNA of the CDR3: TGTGCCAGCAGCTTCCTACTAGAAGATACGCAGTATTTT. Its translation is CASSFLLEDTQYF.

The V gene is TRBV27, the J gene TRBJ1-1; possibly TRBD1 for D (5 bases). CDR3 length: 12 amino acids. Germline assignment: CDR1 MNHEY and CDR2 SMNVEV (reference sequence). Trimming took off 4 bases at V and 5 bases at J, with 8 bases between the two ends. CDR3 coding DNA: TGTGCCAGCAGTTCACGGGGGACTGAAGCTTTCTTT. Translating gives CASSSRGTEAFF.

About this clone: Other DNA sequences within the sample encode an identical CDR3. The chain couples TRBV6-5 to TRBJ1-4; D is unclear. The CDR3 covers 13 residues. CDR1 and CDR2 from the germline V gene are MNHEY and SVGAGI. Trimming took off 0 bases at V and 8 bases at J, with 7 bases between the two ends. CDR3 loop: CASSYSRREKLFF. The CDR3 DNA follows: TGTGCCAGCAGTTACTCGAGGCGGGAAAAACTGTTTTTT.